The clone carrying this TCR beta chain appeared a few times. The antigen remains unidentified. The sample originates from a study of spatial heterogeneity in lung cancer. The study, taken as a whole, reports: Circulating ubiquitous expanded tumor TCRs were observed more frequently at resection than at follow-up.

CDR3 length equals 13 residues. V dropped 2 bases and J dropped 9 bases, with 11 bases sitting between them. Germline CDR1 and CDR2: LGHDT and YNNKEL (reference sequence). Each CDR3 protein gets one entry after TCRdb re-called the 5' RACE reads with MiXCR. The repertoire holds 20,000 to 25,000 distinct CDR3 sequences, under 5.5% seen once, with less than 8% in the top ten. As to time point: sample taken at primary tumor resection. Unsorted whole RNA samples from tumor, nontumor lung or frozen PBMC were sequenced. The V and J genes are TRBV3-1 and TRBJ1-5; D gene unclear. The receptor comes from a male donor with early-stage non-small cell lung cancer. This material consisted of PBMCs, taken at surgery. The CDR3 DNA reads as TGTGCCAGCAGCCAAACCCTCTTGGGGCCCCAGCATTTT. Amino acids: CASSQTLLGPQHF.